The clone carrying this T cell receptor (beta chain) has a single count. These data are taken from a study of T cell responses to AZD1222 COVID-19 vaccine. The CDR3 extends over 15 amino acids. With 5 bases clipped from V and 5 bases from J, the junction kept 7 bases outside the gene matches. Per the germline V gene, CDR1 is SGHRS and CDR2 is YFSETQ. Method: immunoSEQ multiplex PCR; TCRdb's copy keeps in-frame clones and lacks some. The top ten clones hold about 6.5% of a sample with over 55,000 clones, roughly four fifths of them seen once. The sequence derives from an adult who received the AZD1222 COVID-19 vaccine. The sequences come from peripheral blood, collected 28 days after the second AZD1222 dose. This chain joins TRBV5-1 and TRBJ2-5, with 12 bases aligning to TRBD1. The CDR3 reads CASSTGTGGVETQYF. Written as DNA, the CDR3 is TGCGCCAGCAGTACCGGGACAGGGGGCGTTGAGACCCAGTACTTC.